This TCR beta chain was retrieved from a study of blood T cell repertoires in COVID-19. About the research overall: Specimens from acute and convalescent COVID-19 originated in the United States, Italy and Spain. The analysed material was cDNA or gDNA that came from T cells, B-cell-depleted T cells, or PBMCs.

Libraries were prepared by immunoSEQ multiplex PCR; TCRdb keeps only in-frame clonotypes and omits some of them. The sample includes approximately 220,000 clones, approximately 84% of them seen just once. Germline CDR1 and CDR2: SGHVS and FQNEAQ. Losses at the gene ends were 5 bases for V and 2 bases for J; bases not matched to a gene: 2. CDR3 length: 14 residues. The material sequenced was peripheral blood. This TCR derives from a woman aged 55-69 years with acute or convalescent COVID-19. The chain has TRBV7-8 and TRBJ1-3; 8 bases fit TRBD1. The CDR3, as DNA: TGTGCCAGCAGCGTACAGGGGGCTGGAAACACCATATATTTT. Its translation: CASSVQGAGNTIYF.